This TCR beta chain was recovered during a study of Tregs in tolerant kidney transplant recipients. As for the study in general: Mixed chimerism was transient after nonmyeloablative marrow transplants from related graft donors.

In regard to this clone: What it binds is unknown.

Clones were sequenced by immunoSEQ multiplex PCR, and TCRdb holds only the in-frame ones, with some missing. The repertoire holds about 110,000 clones, with 90% as singletons. CD4+CD25+CD127- Tregs, CD4+CD25- non-Tregs, CD4 and CD8 cells were sorted. Study outcomes and limitations: Donor-specific Treg expansion exceeded global Treg expansion in tolerant patients, suggesting antigen drive. The most relevant donor-specific Treg TCRbeta repertoire apparently came from expansion with activated donor B cells.

This receptor was identified in a human donor who received a combined kidney and bone marrow transplant. The sequencing here drew on CD4+ T cells from blood, taken before the transplant.

CDR3 sequence (DNA): TGTGCCAGCAGCTCAGATCTAGCGGGAGTGGGAAATGAGCAGTTCTTC. Translating it yields CASSSDLAGVGNEQFF. This chain links TRBV7-7 with TRBJ2-1, with 10 positions matching TRBD2. V lost 4 bases, J lost 7 bases, and 10 bases stayed unmatched. CDR3 length: 16 residues. Germline loops: CDR1 SSHAT, CDR2 FNYEAQ (reference sequence).